The 20 T cell receptor beta chains below come from one sample, sequenced in a study of human thymus T cells (dated by TCRdb to 2018 to 2021). The receptor library was made with the immunoSEQ multiplex PCR assay. The table was pulled from immuneACCESS by TCRdb, which kept in-frame rearrangements only. Such tables lose some clones; where checked, under half of the loss comes from unresolved V genes, and the rest has no known cause. This sample comprises tens of thousands of clones, approximately 97% of them detected only once. Of the sample, roughly 0.03% falls within the top ten clones. Thymus tissue was obtained as surgical resects removed during corrective cardiac surgery. Sequencing was done on a sample of thymus tissue. The receptors come from a boy under three years old with a congenital heart defect but otherwise immunologically healthy.

The CDR3 region has the DNA TGTGCCAGCAGCCAAGAGCTCCCGACAGTCGGAATGCCCGAGACCCAGTACTTC. Its protein is CASSQELPTVGMPETQYF. This chain joins TRBV14 and TRBJ2-5; maybe TRBD1 (5 bases). The V end lost 0 bases, the J end lost 5 bases, and 22 bases lay between the germline ends. The CDR3 has 18 amino acids. Germline V gene data show CDR1 as SGHDN and CDR2 as FVKESK.

This rearrangement joins TRBV11-2 to TRBJ1-5; D gene ambiguous. The CDR3 consists of 13 residues. Germline-derived CDR1 and CDR2 are SGHAT and FQNNGV. Trimming took off 2 bases at V and 0 bases at J, with 2 bases between the two ends. The chain's CDR3 is CASSLISNQPQHF. Written as DNA, the CDR3 is TGTGCCAGCAGCTTAATTAGCAATCAGCCCCAGCATTTT.

J is TRBJ2-1 and V is TRBV4-3, with TRBD1 as a possible D gene (5 bases). Trimming left V 0 bases short and J 2 bases short, with 17 bases between. Per the germline V gene, CDR1 is LGHNA and CDR2 is YSLEER. The CDR3 sequence is 18 residues long. CDR3 nucleotide sequence: TGCGCCAGCAGCCAAGACTGCCAGGGTGCCCCCCCCTACAATGAGCAGTTCTTC. Translating it yields CASSQDCQGAPPYNEQFF.

This clone was counted a single time. V and J are TRBV10-3 and TRBJ1-1; perhaps TRBD1 as D (6 bases). The CDR3 extends over 16 amino acids. Germline V gene lookup returns CDR1 ENHRY and CDR2 SYGVKD. V shed 5 bases and J shed 0 bases, with 16 bases lying between them. CDR3 nucleotide sequence: TGTGCCATCAGTCCAGGGGCGGGTAAGATGAACACTGAAGCTTTCTTT. This encodes CAISPGAGKMNTEAFF.

This chain uses TRBV27 with TRBJ2-5, with 10 bases matching TRBD1. V was pared by 6 bases and J by 0 bases, with 10 bases of the junction left unmatched. This CDR3 contains 17 residues. Germline values: CDR1 MNHEY, CDR2 SMNVEV (reference sequence). The CDR3 loop is CASRGLGQGIDQETQYF. The CDR3 bases are TGTGCCAGCAGGGGGTTGGGACAGGGGATCGACCAAGAGACCCAGTACTTC.

The chain employs TRBV5-1 and TRBJ2-7; 8 nucleotides line up with TRBD1. The V gene's germline CDR1 is SGHRS and CDR2 YFSETQ. The CDR3 loop spans 15 amino acids. V lost 0 bases, J lost 9 bases, and 11 bases stayed unmatched. CDR3 loop: CASSLAPSDRVGQYF. The CDR3 nucleotides read TGCGCCAGCAGCTTGGCCCCCTCGGACAGGGTAGGGCAGTACTTC. The whole variable domain, filled in from reference TRBV5-1 and TRBJ2-7, reads KAGVTQTPRYLIKTRGQQVTLSCSPISGHRSVSWYQQTPGQGLQFLFEYFSETQRNKGNFPGRFSGRQFSNSRSEMNVSTLELGDSALYLCASSLAPSDRVGQYFGPGTRLTVT.

The genes are TRBV29-1 and TRBJ2-1; no firm D call. With 7 bases removed from V and 0 bases from J, the gap between germline ends came to 22 bases. CDR1 and CDR2 (germline): SQVTM, ANQGSEA. The CDR3 spans 17 residues. The CDR3 DNA reads as TGCAGCGGCCAGGTCAGGCTGGACCGGAGCTCCTACAATGAGCAGTTCTTC. This codes for CSGQVRLDRSSYNEQFF.

The J gene is TRBJ2-2, the V gene TRBV7-9; 9 positions match TRBD1. J gave up 4 bases and V 4 bases, and 7 bases lay outside the gene matches. Germline loops: CDR1 SEHNR, CDR2 FQNEAQ (reference sequence). CDR3 length equals 16 residues. The CDR3 DNA reads TGTGCCAGCAGCTCACCGGGACAGGGTATCACCGGGGAGCTGTTTTTT. Its translation is CASSSPGQGITGELFF.

The chain employs TRBV9 and TRBJ2-7; D is possibly TRBD1 (5 bases). Germline values: CDR1 SGDLS, CDR2 YYNGEE. Trimming pared 3 bases from V and 2 bases from J, leaving 12 bases between. The CDR3 covers 14 residues. Here the CDR3 reads CASSAAGQAYEQYF. For the CDR3, the DNA is TGTGCCAGCAGCGCCGCCGGACAAGCCTACGAGCAGTACTTC.

CDR3: CASSLNRGNQPQHF. DNA of the CDR3: TGTGCCAGCTCTCTTAACAGGGGGAATCAGCCCCAGCATTTT. The chain joins TRBV18 to TRBJ1-5; 8 nucleotides agree with TRBD1. Germline V CDR1 and CDR2: KGHSH, LQKENI. There are 14 residues in the CDR3. Trimming removed 6 bases from V and 4 bases from J; junction bases left unmatched: 5.

V gene TRBV27 combines with J gene TRBJ1-5; no clear D gene. The CDR3 loop spans 15 amino acids. V dropped 2 bases and J dropped 0 bases, with 8 bases sitting between them. CDR1 is MNHEY and CDR2 is SMNVEV in the germline V gene (reference sequence). CDR3 DNA sequence: TGTGCCAGCAGTTTAGGGGAGCATAGCAATCAGCCCCAGCATTTT. This translates into CASSLGEHSNQPQHF.

This chain connects TRBV9 to TRBJ2-7; D perhaps matches TRBD1 (6 bases). The CDR3 has 12 residues. Germline CDR1 SGDLS, CDR2 YYNGEE. V was pared by 3 bases and J by 4 bases, with 8 bases between. The CDR3 DNA follows: TGTGCCAGCAGCGGGCAGGGGTACGAGCAGTACTTC. This translates into CASSGQGYEQYF.

V and J are TRBV15 and TRBJ2-1; 8 nucleotides line up with TRBD2. The germline V gene encodes CDR1 LNHNV and CDR2 YYDKDF (reference sequence). The CDR3 covers 19 residues. The J segment lost 7 bases and the V segment lost 10 bases, leaving 27 bases of the junction unmatched. CDR3 nucleotide sequence: TGTGCCAGCGCAAAATCCCCAGCGGGAGAGGTGATCAAACGGAATGAGCAGTTCTTC. Translated, it gives CASAKSPAGEVIKRNEQFF.

The chain combines TRBV5-4 with TRBJ2-1; 11 positions match TRBD2. V lost 5 bases, J lost 6 bases, and 16 bases stayed unmatched. Germline V lookup: CDR1 SGHNT, CDR2 YYREEE (reference sequence). This CDR3 region has 18 residues. CDR3 amino acids: CASRRAGLAGFPFNEQFF. The DNA for the CDR3 is TGTGCCAGCAGACGAGCCGGACTAGCGGGCTTCCCCTTCAATGAGCAGTTCTTC.

The V and J genes are TRBV5-4 and TRBJ2-3; 11 bases agree with TRBD2. V trimming: 4 bases; J trimming: 2 bases; junction bases outside the gene matches: 9. Germline CDR1 reads SGHNT; CDR2 reads YYREEE (reference sequence). The CDR3 loop spans 17 amino acids. The CDR3, as DNA: TGTGCCAGCAGCATACGACTAGCGGGGACAGTCACAGATACGCAGTATTTT. Translating gives CASSIRLAGTVTDTQYF.

This clone was found once. The gene calls are TRBV15 and TRBJ2-2; TRBD2 is a possible D gene (6 bases). Germline loops: CDR1 LNHNV, CDR2 YYDKDF (reference sequence). The CDR3 is made up of 16 amino acids. Trimming shortened V by 3 bases and J by 7 bases, and 18 bases separated the two germline ends. CDR3 loop: CATSRFTRGGVGELFF. CDR3 sequence (DNA): TGTGCCACCAGCAGGTTCACCCGAGGAGGGGTCGGGGAGCTGTTTTTT.

This clone was detected once. This rearrangement joins TRBV11-3 to TRBJ2-3; a possible D gene is TRBD2 (5 bases). The CDR3 consists of 18 residues. V was clipped by 0 bases and J by 0 bases, with 16 bases between them. Germline assignment: CDR1 SGHNT and CDR2 YENEEA. In nucleotides, the CDR3 is TGTGCCAGCAGCTTAGATCCCATCTCCGGGGAAAGCACAGATACGCAGTATTTT. Its protein is CASSLDPISGESTDTQYF.

The genes are TRBV5-1 and TRBJ2-3; 12 positions match TRBD2. The trim removed 1 base at V and 4 bases at J, leaving 1 base unmatched. Germline CDR1 and CDR2: SGHRS and YFSETQ. CDR3 size: 15 residues. CDR3 DNA sequence: TGCGCCAGCAGCTTGACTAGCGGGGGGTCAGATACGCAGTATTTT. It encodes CASSLTSGGSDTQYF. Filled out from reference TRBV5-1 and TRBJ2-3, the complete variable domain reads KAGVTQTPRYLIKTRGQQVTLSCSPISGHRSVSWYQQTPGQGLQFLFEYFSETQRNKGNFPGRFSGRQFSNSRSEMNVSTLELGDSALYLCASSLTSGGSDTQYFGPGTRLTVL.

The chain combines TRBV5-1 with TRBJ1-1; D not certain. CDR3 size: 14 residues. V was clipped by 1 base and J by 0 bases, with 7 bases between them. Looked up from germline, CDR1 is SGHRS and CDR2 is YFSETQ. The CDR3 nucleotides read TGCGCCAGCAGCTTGAGCGGGATGAACACTGAAGCTTTCTTT. Protein sequence: CASSLSGMNTEAFF.

The chain employs TRBV7-9 and TRBJ2-1; D uncertain. Trimming pared 5 bases from V and 0 bases from J, leaving 20 bases between. Germline V gene data show CDR1 as SEHNR and CDR2 as FQNEAQ (reference sequence). This CDR3 is built from 18 residues. CDR3 DNA: TGTGCCAGCAGCATACTGCTCACTCCCCAAAGCTCCTACAATGAGCAGTTCTTC. This sequence encodes CASSILLTPQSSYNEQFF.